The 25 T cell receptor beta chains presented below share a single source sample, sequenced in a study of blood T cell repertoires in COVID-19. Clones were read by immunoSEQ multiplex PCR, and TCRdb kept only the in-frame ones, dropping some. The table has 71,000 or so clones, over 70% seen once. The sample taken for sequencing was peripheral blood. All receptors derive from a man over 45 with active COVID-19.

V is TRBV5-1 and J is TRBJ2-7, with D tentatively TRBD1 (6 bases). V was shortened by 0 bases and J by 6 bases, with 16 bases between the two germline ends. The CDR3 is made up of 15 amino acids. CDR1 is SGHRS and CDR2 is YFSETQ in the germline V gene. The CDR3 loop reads CASSLDPGVVGEQYF. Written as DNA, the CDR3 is TGCGCCAGCAGCTTGGATCCAGGGGTGGTGGGCGAGCAGTACTTC.

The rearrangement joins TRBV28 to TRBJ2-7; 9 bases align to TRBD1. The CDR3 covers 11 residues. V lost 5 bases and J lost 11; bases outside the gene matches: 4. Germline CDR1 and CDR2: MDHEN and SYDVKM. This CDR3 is CASSLGTGKYF. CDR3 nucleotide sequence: TGTGCCAGCAGTCTCGGGACAGGGAAGTACTTC.

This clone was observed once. The CDR3 region has the DNA TGTGCCAGCAGTTACGAACAGGGCTATGGCTACACCTTC. It codes for CASSYEQGYGYTF. This chain links TRBV6-5 with TRBJ1-2, with D perhaps matching TRBD1 (6 bases). The V and J ends lost 2 bases and 4 bases respectively, with 8 bases between them. The CDR3 runs to 13 residues. The germline V gene has CDR1 MNHEY and CDR2 SVGAGI.

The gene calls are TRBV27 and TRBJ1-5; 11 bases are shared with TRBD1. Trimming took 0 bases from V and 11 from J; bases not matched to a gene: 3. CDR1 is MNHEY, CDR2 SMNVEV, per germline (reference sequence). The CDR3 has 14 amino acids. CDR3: CASSLSGQGVSQHF. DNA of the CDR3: TGTGCCAGCAGTTTATCGGGACAGGGGGTGTCCCAGCATTTT.

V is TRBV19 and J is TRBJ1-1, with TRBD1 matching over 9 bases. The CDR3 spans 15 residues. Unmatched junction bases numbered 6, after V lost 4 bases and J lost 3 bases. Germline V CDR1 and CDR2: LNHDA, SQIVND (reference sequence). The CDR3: CASSRDRARYTEAFF. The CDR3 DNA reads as TGTGCCAGTAGTAGGGACAGGGCACGTTACACTGAAGCTTTCTTT.

The CDR3 region is CAWSGGSYEQYF. The CDR3 region has the DNA TGTGCCTGGAGTGGAGGCTCCTACGAGCAGTACTTC. The V call is TRBV30, the J call TRBJ2-7; D ambiguous. The CDR3 has 12 amino acids. Trimming shortened V by 1 base and J by 0 bases, and 4 bases separated the two germline ends. In germline, CDR1 is GTSNPN, CDR2 SVGIG (reference sequence).

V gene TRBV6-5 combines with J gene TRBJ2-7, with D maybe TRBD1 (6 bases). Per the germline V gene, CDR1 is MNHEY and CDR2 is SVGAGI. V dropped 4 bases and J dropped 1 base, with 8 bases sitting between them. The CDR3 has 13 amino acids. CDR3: CASSLDRSYEQYF. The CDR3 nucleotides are TGTGCCAGCAGTTTGGACAGATCCTACGAGCAGTACTTC.

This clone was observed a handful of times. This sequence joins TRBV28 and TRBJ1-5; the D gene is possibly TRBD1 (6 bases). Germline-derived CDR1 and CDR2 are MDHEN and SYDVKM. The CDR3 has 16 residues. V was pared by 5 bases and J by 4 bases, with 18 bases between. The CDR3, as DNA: TGTGCCAGCAGTCCCCCTCTCCAAACAGGGAATCAGCCCCAGCATTTT. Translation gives CASSPPLQTGNQPQHF.

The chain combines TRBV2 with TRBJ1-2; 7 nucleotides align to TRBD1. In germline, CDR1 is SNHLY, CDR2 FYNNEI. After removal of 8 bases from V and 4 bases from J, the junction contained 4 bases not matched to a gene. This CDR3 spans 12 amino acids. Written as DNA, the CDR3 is TGTGCCAGCGGGGGACAGCCCTATGGCTACACCTTC. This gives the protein CASGGQPYGYTF.

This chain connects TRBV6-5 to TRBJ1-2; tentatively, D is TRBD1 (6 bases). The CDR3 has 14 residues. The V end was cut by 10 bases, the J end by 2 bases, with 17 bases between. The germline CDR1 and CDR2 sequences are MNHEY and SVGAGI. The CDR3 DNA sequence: TGTGCCATCCGCGGACAGAGGGGAAACTATGGCTACACCTTC. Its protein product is CAIRGQRGNYGYTF.

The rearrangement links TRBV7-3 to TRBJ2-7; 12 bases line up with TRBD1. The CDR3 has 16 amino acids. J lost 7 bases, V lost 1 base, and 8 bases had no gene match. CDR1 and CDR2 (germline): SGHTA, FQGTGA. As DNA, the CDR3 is TGTGCCAGCAGCTTAATAGGGGGACAGGGGGCGCGGGAGCAGTACTTC. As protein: CASSLIGGQGAREQYF.

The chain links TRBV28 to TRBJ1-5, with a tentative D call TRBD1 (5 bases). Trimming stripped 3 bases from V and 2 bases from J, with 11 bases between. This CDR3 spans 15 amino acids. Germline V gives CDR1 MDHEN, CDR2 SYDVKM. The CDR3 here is CASSFRGGGNQPQHF. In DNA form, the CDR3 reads TGTGCCAGCAGTTTTAGGGGCGGCGGCAATCAGCCCCAGCATTTT.

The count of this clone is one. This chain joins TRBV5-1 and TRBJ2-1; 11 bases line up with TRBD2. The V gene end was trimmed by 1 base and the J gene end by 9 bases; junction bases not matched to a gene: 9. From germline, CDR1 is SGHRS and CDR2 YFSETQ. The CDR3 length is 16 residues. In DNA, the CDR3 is TGCGCCAGCAGCTTGATATCTAGCGGGGGGCAGGGTGAGCAGTTCTTC. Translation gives CASSLISSGGQGEQFF.

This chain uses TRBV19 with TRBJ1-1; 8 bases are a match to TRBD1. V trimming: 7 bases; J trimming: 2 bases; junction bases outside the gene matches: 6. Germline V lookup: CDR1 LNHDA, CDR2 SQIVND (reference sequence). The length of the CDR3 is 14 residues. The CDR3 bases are TGTGCCAGTATTTATGGGACAGGTAACACTGAAGCTTTCTTT. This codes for CASIYGTGNTEAFF.

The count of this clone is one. The CDR3 loop is CASSPPASGRAVGTQYF. CDR3 nucleotides: TGTGCCAGCTCACCACCGGCTAGCGGGAGGGCCGTTGGTACGCAGTATTTT. This chain connects TRBV18 to TRBJ2-3, with 12 bases identical to TRBD2. The V gene end was trimmed by 0 bases and the J gene end by 8 bases; junction bases not matched to a gene: 9. The CDR3 is 17 residues long. CDR1 is KGHSH, CDR2 LQKENI, per germline.

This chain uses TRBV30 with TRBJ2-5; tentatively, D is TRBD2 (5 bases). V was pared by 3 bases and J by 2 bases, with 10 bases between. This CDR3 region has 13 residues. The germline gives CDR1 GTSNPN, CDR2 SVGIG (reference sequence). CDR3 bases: TGTGCCTGGAGCCGTACTAGTCAAGAGACCCAGTACTTC. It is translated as CAWSRTSQETQYF. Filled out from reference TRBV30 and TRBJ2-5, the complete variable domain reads SQTIHQWPATLVQPVGSPLSLECTVEGTSNPNLYWYRQAAGRGLQLLFYSVGIGQISSEVPQNLSASRPQDRQFILSSKKLLLSDSGFYLCAWSRTSQETQYFGPGTRLLVL.

CDR3: CASSYRQAGNTIYF. The CDR3 DNA is TGTGCCAGCAGCTACAGACAGGCCGGAAACACCATATATTTT. The V gene is TRBV2, the J gene TRBJ1-3; maybe TRBD1 (6 bases). This CDR3 region has 14 residues. Trimming removed 6 bases from V and 4 bases from J, with 13 bases in between. Germline V lookup: CDR1 SNHLY, CDR2 FYNNEI.

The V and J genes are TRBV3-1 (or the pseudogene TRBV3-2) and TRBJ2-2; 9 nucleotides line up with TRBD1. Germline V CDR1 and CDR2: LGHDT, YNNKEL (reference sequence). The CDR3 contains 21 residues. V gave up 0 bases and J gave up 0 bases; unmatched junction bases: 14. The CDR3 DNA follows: TGTGCCAGCAGCCAAGAAGCGGGCGGCGGACAGGGGAGTGCGAACACCGGGGAGCTGTTTTTT. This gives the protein CASSQEAGGGQGSANTGELFF.

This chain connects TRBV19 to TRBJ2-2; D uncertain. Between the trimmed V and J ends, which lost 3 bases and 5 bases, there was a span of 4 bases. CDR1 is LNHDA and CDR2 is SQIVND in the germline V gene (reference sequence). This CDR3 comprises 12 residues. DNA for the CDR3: TGTGCCAGTAGTATTTCTACCGGGGAGCTGTTTTTT. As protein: CASSISTGELFF.

The CDR3 DNA follows: TGTGCCAGCAGTGGGGGACTAGTGGGGGAGACCCAGTACTTC. Translating it yields CASSGGLVGETQYF. The chain combines TRBV28 with TRBJ2-5, with 8 bases lining up with TRBD2. The CDR3 is 14 amino acids. From germline, CDR1 is MDHEN and CDR2 SYDVKM. Trimming took 5 bases from V and 5 from J; bases not matched to a gene: 7.

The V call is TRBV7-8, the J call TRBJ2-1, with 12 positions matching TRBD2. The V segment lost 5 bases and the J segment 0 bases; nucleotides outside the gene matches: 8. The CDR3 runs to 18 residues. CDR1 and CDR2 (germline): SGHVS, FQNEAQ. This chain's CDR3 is CASSRTSGAFSSYNEQFF. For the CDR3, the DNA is TGTGCCAGCAGCCGGACTAGCGGGGCCTTTAGCTCCTACAATGAGCAGTTCTTC.

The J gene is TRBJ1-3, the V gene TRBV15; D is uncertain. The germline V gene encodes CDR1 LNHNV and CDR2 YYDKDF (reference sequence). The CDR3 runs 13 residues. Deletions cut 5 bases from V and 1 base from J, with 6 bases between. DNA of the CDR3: TGTGCCACCAGCTACGGGTCTGGAAACACCATATATTTT. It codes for CATSYGSGNTIYF.

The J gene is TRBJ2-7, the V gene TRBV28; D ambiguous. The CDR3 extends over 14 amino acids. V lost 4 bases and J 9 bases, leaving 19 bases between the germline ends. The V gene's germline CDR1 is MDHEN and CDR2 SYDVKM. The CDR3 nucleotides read TGTGCCAGCAGTTACACGGCTATAACATCGGGGCAGTACTTC. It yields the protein CASSYTAITSGQYF.

CDR3 amino acids: CASSPLYEQYF. In DNA form, the CDR3 reads TGTGCCAGCAGTCCCCTATACGAGCAGTACTTC. The chain uses TRBV28 and TRBJ2-7; D not certain. V was clipped by 5 bases and J by 4 bases, with 6 bases between them. CDR1 and CDR2 (germline): MDHEN, SYDVKM. The length of the CDR3 is 11 residues.

CDR3 sequence: CASSLLRGRAETQYF. CDR3 coding DNA: TGTGCCAGCAGTTTGCTGCGGGGGAGGGCCGAGACCCAGTACTTC. The V and J genes are TRBV6-5 and TRBJ2-5, with TRBD2 matching over 7 bases. Germline V gives CDR1 MNHEY, CDR2 SVGAGI. Losses at the gene ends were 4 bases for V and 5 bases for J; bases not matched to a gene: 10. This CDR3 spans 15 amino acids.